This TCR beta chain was identified in a study of STAT5B mutations in CD4+ large granular lymphocyte leukemia. Study-level points and caveats: Patient CD4-sorted repertoires stayed more clonal than healthy ones after leukemic-clone removal. No patients shared main leukemic clonotypes, though roughly 27% appeared at low frequency elsewhere.

V dropped 0 bases and J dropped 5; count of bases not matched to a gene: 10. This CDR3 is built from 17 residues. Germline V gives CDR1 PRHDT, CDR2 FYEKMQ (reference sequence). This clone was detected once. Its antigen is as yet unknown. Original handling: The detection floor for productive clonotype frequency was 2.59 x 10-5. Only in-frame clones appear in the TCRdb table, and some are missing; sequencing was by immunoSEQ multiplex PCR. Clone size and the V and J calls come from that table; the DNA yielded D and trimming. The sample has 30,000 to 40,000 clones, 69% seen once. The sample was CD4+ T cells from blood buffy coats. V is TRBV13 and J is TRBJ2-5, with 9 bases that match TRBD2. The source of this sequence is a human donor in good health. Written as DNA, the CDR3 is TGTGCCAGCAGCTTAGGCCAAAGCGGGGGGTCCCGCGAGACCCAGTACTTC. This codes for CASSLGQSGGSRETQYF.